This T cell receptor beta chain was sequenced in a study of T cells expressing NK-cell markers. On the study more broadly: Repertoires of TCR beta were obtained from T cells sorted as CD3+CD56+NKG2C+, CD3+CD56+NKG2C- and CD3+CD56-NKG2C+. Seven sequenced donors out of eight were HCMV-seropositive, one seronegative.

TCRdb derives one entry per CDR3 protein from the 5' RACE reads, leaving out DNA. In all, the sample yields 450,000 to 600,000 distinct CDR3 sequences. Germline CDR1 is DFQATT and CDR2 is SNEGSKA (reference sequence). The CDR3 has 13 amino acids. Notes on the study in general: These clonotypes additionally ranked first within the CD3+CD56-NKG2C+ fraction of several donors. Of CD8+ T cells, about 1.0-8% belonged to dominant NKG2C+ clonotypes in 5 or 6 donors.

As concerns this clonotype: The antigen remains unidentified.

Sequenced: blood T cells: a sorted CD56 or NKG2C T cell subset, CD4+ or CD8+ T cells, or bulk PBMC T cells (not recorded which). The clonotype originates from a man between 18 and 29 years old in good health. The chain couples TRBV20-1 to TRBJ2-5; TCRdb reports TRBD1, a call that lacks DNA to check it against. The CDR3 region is CSEQGRDLETQYF.